The 20 T cell receptor beta chains in this list originate from one sample, sequenced in a study of blood T cell repertoires in COVID-19. TCRdb's table, derived via immunoSEQ multiplex PCR, lists solely in-frame clones and lacks some. The sample has 200,000 to 250,000 clones, approximately 84% seen once. The specimen sequenced was peripheral blood. The receptor source for this set is a woman aged 80 or older with COVID-19, enrolled during active disease.

The gene calls are TRBV6-5 and TRBJ1-1, with 7 bases that match TRBD1. The length of the CDR3 is 14 residues. Germline V gene lookup returns CDR1 MNHEY and CDR2 SVGAGI. V lost 6 bases to trimming and J lost 5 bases; unmatched junction nucleotides: 9. The CDR3 region is CASSTPQGGTEAFF. CDR3 DNA: TGTGCCAGCAGCACACCCCAGGGGGGAACTGAAGCTTTCTTT.

The chain links TRBV19 to TRBJ2-5; 8 positions agree with TRBD2. Trimming took 8 bases from V and 9 from J; bases not matched to a gene: 11. There are 13 residues in the CDR3. The germline V gene has CDR1 LNHDA and CDR2 SQIVND (reference sequence). This CDR3 is CASADGRGGPQYF. CDR3 nucleotides: TGTGCCAGTGCTGATGGCCGGGGGGGCCCCCAGTACTTC.

The genes are TRBV10-3 and TRBJ2-2; D ambiguous. Deletions cut 0 bases from V and 3 bases from J, with 11 bases between. CDR3 length: 16 residues. CDR1 is ENHRY and CDR2 is SYGVKD in the germline V gene. In DNA form, the CDR3 reads TGTGCCATCAGTGAGTCGAATCCGCTAGACACCGGGGAGCTGTTTTTT. Translating gives CAISESNPLDTGELFF.

The J gene is TRBJ2-6, the V gene TRBV7-9, with a tentative D call TRBD1 (6 bases). The germline CDR1 and CDR2 sequences are SEHNR and FQNEAQ (reference sequence). The CDR3 runs to 16 residues. V was shortened by 2 bases and J by 0 bases, with 8 bases between the two germline ends. The CDR3 loop reads CASSLTGSSGANVLTF. CDR3 bases: TGTGCCAGCAGCTTAACAGGGTCCTCTGGGGCCAACGTCCTGACTTTC.

The chain combines TRBV2 with TRBJ2-7, with TRBD1 matching over 10 bases. Germline V gives CDR1 SNHLY, CDR2 FYNNEI. Unmatched junction bases numbered 10, after V lost 4 bases and J lost 7 bases. The CDR3 runs 15 residues. The CDR3: CASSVGTGEVGEQYF. CDR3 nucleotide sequence: TGTGCCAGCAGTGTAGGGACAGGGGAAGTCGGAGAGCAGTACTTC.

This sequence joins TRBV19 and TRBJ1-5, with a possible D match to TRBD1 (5 bases). Germline V lookup: CDR1 LNHDA, CDR2 SQIVND (reference sequence). This CDR3 spans 14 amino acids. Trimming left V 3 bases short and J 5 bases short, with 11 bases between. The CDR3 nucleotides are TGTGCCAGTAGTATGGGGGGGGGAGATCAGCCCCAGCATTTT. This codes for CASSMGGGDQPQHF.

This chain uses TRBV5-1 with TRBJ2-5; 11 nucleotides align to TRBD2. The germline CDR1 and CDR2 sequences are SGHRS and YFSETQ. V dropped 2 bases and J dropped 5; count of bases not matched to a gene: 17. This CDR3 is 19 amino acids long. The CDR3 sequence is CASSFSGASGGSLHETQYF. CDR3 coding DNA: TGCGCCAGCAGCTTTAGTGGGGCTAGCGGGGGGTCCCTTCATGAGACCCAGTACTTC. Variable domain in full (rest from reference TRBV5-1 and TRBJ2-5): KAGVTQTPRYLIKTRGQQVTLSCSPISGHRSVSWYQQTPGQGLQFLFEYFSETQRNKGNFPGRFSGRQFSNSRSEMNVSTLELGDSALYLCASSFSGASGGSLHETQYFGPGTRLLVL.

The chain is built from TRBV7-9 and TRBJ1-4; 9 bases agree with TRBD1. Per germline, CDR1 SEHNR and CDR2 FQNEAQ (reference sequence). CDR3 length: 14 residues. Trimming cost V 5 bases and J 7 bases; bases outside gene matches: 5. The CDR3 here is CASSPQTGGEKLFF. CDR3 DNA sequence: TGTGCCAGCAGCCCGCAGACAGGGGGTGAAAAACTGTTTTTT.

This clone has more than one count but fewer than ten. The V and J genes are TRBV19 and TRBJ2-1, with D tentatively TRBD1 or TRBD2 (5 bases each). Trimming removed 4 bases from V and 0 bases from J, with 10 bases in between. The CDR3 contains 15 residues. CDR1 is LNHDA, CDR2 SQIVND, per germline (reference sequence). The CDR3 loop is CASSREGSSYNEQFF. The CDR3 DNA is TGTGCCAGTAGTAGAGAGGGGAGCTCCTACAATGAGCAGTTCTTC.

The chain couples TRBV19 to TRBJ2-7; the D gene is possibly TRBD2 (5 bases). In germline, CDR1 is LNHDA, CDR2 SQIVND (reference sequence). This CDR3 is 13 amino acids long. V was pared by 0 bases and J by 6 bases, with 9 bases between. Written as DNA, the CDR3 is TGTGCCAGTAGTATAGACAGCGGCGGCGAGCAGTACTTC. This gives the protein CASSIDSGGEQYF.

The V and J genes are TRBV28 and TRBJ2-2; 8 nucleotides match TRBD1. V lost 1 base, J lost 0 bases, and 4 bases stayed unmatched. This CDR3 has 17 residues. The germline V gene encodes CDR1 MDHEN and CDR2 SYDVKM. The CDR3 DNA sequence: TGTGCCAGCAGTTTATACGGACAGGGACCGAACACCGGGGAGCTGTTTTTT. It encodes CASSLYGQGPNTGELFF.

The chain carries TRBV7-2 and TRBJ2-5, with D possibly being TRBD1 (5 bases). Looked up from germline, CDR1 is SGHTA and CDR2 is FQGNSA. This CDR3 contains 14 residues. The ends were cut back, 0 bases at V and 4 bases at J, with 9 bases in the middle. The CDR3 spells CASSLASRAETQYF. CDR3 nucleotide sequence: TGTGCCAGCAGCTTAGCGAGCAGGGCAGAGACCCAGTACTTC.

The CDR3 sequence is CASSPNRGRSTEAFF. DNA of the CDR3: TGTGCCAGCAGTCCAAACAGGGGGCGAAGCACTGAAGCTTTCTTT. The gene calls are TRBV13 and TRBJ1-1; TRBD1 matches at 9 bases. The CDR3 consists of 15 residues. Per germline, CDR1 PRHDT and CDR2 FYEKMQ (reference sequence). With V trimmed by 6 bases and J by 4 bases, 9 bases remained unmatched.

The V and J genes are TRBV28 and TRBJ2-1, with TRBD2 matching 12 bases. The CDR3 totals 18 residues. The V segment lost 5 bases and the J segment 5 bases; nucleotides outside the gene matches: 13. Germline V lookup: CDR1 MDHEN, CDR2 SYDVKM. As DNA, the CDR3 is TGTGCCAGCAGTCTCGGACTAGCGGGACTCCTGGGCGACAATGAGCAGTTCTTC. Protein product: CASSLGLAGLLGDNEQFF. Drawing the rest from reference TRBV28 and TRBJ2-1, the complete variable domain is DVKVTQSSRYLVKRTGEKVFLECVQDMDHENMFWYRQDPGLGLRLIYFSYDVKMKEKGDIPEGYSVSREKKERFSLILESASTNQTSMYLCASSLGLAGLLGDNEQFFGPGTRLTVL.

This clone was seen just once. This sequence joins TRBV18 and TRBJ1-2; D is ambiguous. This CDR3 comprises 13 residues. Germline values: CDR1 KGHSH, CDR2 LQKENI. V lost 6 bases, J lost 4 bases, and 12 bases lay in between. The CDR3 protein is CASSTEGTYGYTF. CDR3 coding DNA: TGTGCCAGCTCGACCGAGGGAACCTATGGCTACACCTTC.

The J gene is TRBJ1-2, the V gene TRBV23-1; 7 nucleotides line up with TRBD1. TRBV23-1 is sorted into the ORF group, with uncertain function. The CDR3 is 14 residues long. Germline trimming cut 4 bases from V and 4 bases from J; bases unmatched to any gene: 6. CDR3: CASSRPGQVYGYTF. The CDR3 DNA reads as TGCGCCAGCAGTCGTCCTGGACAGGTCTATGGCTACACCTTC.

The rearrangement links TRBV6-5 to TRBJ2-3; 9 nucleotides line up with TRBD1. The germline CDR1 and CDR2 sequences are MNHEY and SVGAGI. This CDR3 comprises 15 residues. The junction had 11 bases not matched to a gene; V was cut back by 7 bases and J by 6 bases. The CDR3 loop is CASNRLGQGRDTQYF. CDR3 nucleotides: TGTGCCAGCAATCGCTTGGGACAGGGTCGGGATACGCAGTATTTT.

CDR3 loop: CASGTAFFNSPLHF. The CDR3 nucleotides are TGTGCCAGCGGGACAGCCTTTTTTAATTCACCCCTCCACTTT. V and J are TRBV28 and TRBJ1-6, with 7 bases identical to TRBD1. With V trimmed by 8 bases and J by 6 bases, 7 bases remained unmatched. The CDR3 has 14 residues. Per germline, CDR1 MDHEN and CDR2 SYDVKM.

V and J are TRBV5-1 and TRBJ1-1; D possibly corresponds to TRBD1 (5 bases). Germline V gives CDR1 SGHRS, CDR2 YFSETQ. Trimming removed 4 bases at V and 1 base at J, with 8 bases between. This CDR3 has 13 amino acids. The CDR3 here is CASSIGQNTEAFF. In nucleotides, the CDR3 is TGCGCCAGCAGCATCGGACAGAACACTGAAGCTTTCTTT.

In this sample, this clone turned up a few times. The chain links TRBV13 to TRBJ2-1; tentatively, D is TRBD2 (6 bases). CDR1 is PRHDT and CDR2 is FYEKMQ in the germline V gene (reference sequence). Trimming stripped 5 bases from V and 0 bases from J, with 11 bases between. The CDR3 contains 15 residues. Here the CDR3 reads CASSVHGGSYNEQFF. CDR3 in DNA: TGTGCCAGCAGCGTCCACGGGGGCTCCTACAATGAGCAGTTCTTC.